The rows below give T cell receptor beta chains drawn from one sample of a study of CD8+ T cells in alopecia areata. TCRdb keeps only in-frame clones here, not all; method: immunoSEQ multiplex PCR. The table records hundreds of thousands of clones, approximately 61% of them present only once. Specimen: CD4+ T cells sorted from blood, collected at week 0. These receptor sequences come from a human donor with alopecia areata. The CDR3 runs from the conserved cysteine through the conserved F or W. D genes are given only for firm matches. Expanded clones are given a class, and other clones once, few, many or no size at all.

V gene	D gene	J gene	clone size	CDR3 protein	CDR3 DNA
TRBV4-1	NA	TRBJ2-5	few	CASSQTSGIETQYF	TGCGCCAGCAGCCAAACGTCAGGGATAGAGACCCAGTACTTC
TRBV7-9	NA	TRBJ2-2	NA	CASSLAVNTGELFF	TGTGCCAGCAGCTTGGCCGTGAACACCGGGGAGCTGTTTTTT
TRBV27	NA	TRBJ1-1	NA	CASSLEDRGKAFF	TGTGCCAGCAGTTTAGAGGACCGGGGAAAAGCTTTCTTT
TRBV2	NA	TRBJ1-2	NA	CASRDYGYTF	TGTGCCAGCAGGGACTATGGCTACACCTTC
TRBV7-9	TRBD2	TRBJ2-2	NA	CASFPRASGNTGELFF	TGTGCCAGCTTCCCTCGAGCTAGCGGGAACACCGGGGAGCTGTTTTTT
TRBV30	TRBD1	TRBJ2-6	NA	CAWSDLTGGSGANVLTF	TGTGCCTGGAGTGACCTAACAGGGGGCTCTGGGGCCAACGTCCTGACTTTC
TRBV4-1	TRBD1	TRBJ1-4	few	CASSPTGVNEKLFF	TGCGCCAGCAGCCCGACAGGGGTTAATGAAAAACTGTTTTTT
TRBV5-4	TRBD1	TRBJ2-2	NA	CASSAGARDRNTGELFF	TGTGCCAGCAGCGCGGGCGCCCGGGACAGGAACACCGGGGAGCTGTTTTTT
TRBV5-4	NA	TRBJ1-4	NA	CASSPDSATNEKLFF	TGTGCCAGCAGCCCCGACAGCGCAACTAATGAAAAACTGTTTTTT
TRBV30	NA	TRBJ1-1	NA	CAWSVGLNTEAFF	TGTGCCTGGAGTGTTGGGTTGAACACTGAAGCTTTCTTT
TRBV23-1	TRBD1	TRBJ2-7	NA	CASAPARGTGEYEQYF	TGCGCCAGCGCCCCCGCACGTGGGACAGGGGAATACGAGCAGTACTTC
TRBV11-2	TRBD2	TRBJ2-1	NA	CASSPPELTGGEQFF	TGTGCCAGCAGCCCCCCCGAGCTGACGGGGGGTGAGCAGTTCTTC
TRBV2	NA	TRBJ2-2	few	CASREMGGSGELFF	TGTGCCAGCAGGGAAATGGGAGGCTCCGGGGAGCTGTTTTTT
TRBV6-5	NA	TRBJ1-2	few	CASSPRRASYGYTF	TGTGCCAGCAGCCCTCGGAGGGCCAGCTATGGCTACACCTTC
TRBV27	NA	TRBJ2-7	once	CASSQARPWTDSYEQYF	TGTGCCAGCAGTCAAGCCCGCCCCTGGACAGACAGCTACGAGCAGTACTTC
TRBV5-1	NA	TRBJ1-1	NA	CASSFYSFSEAFF	TGCGCCAGCAGCTTTTATTCGTTTTCTGAAGCTTTCTTT
TRBV19	NA	TRBJ2-7	few	CASSPGQTPPYEQYF	TGTGCCAGTAGCCCAGGACAGACGCCTCCCTACGAGCAGTACTTC
TRBV19	TRBD1	TRBJ1-2	NA	CASSIGTDYGYTF	TGTGCCAGTAGTATTGGGACAGACTATGGCTACACCTTC
TRBV30	NA	TRBJ2-3	NA	CAWSAGPRGDTQYF	TGTGCCTGGAGTGCGGGACCGCGAGGAGATACGCAGTATTTT
TRBV9	TRBD1	TRBJ1-2	NA	CASSVRDRGTVSYGYTF	TGTGCCAGCAGCGTCCGGGACAGGGGTACGGTTAGTTATGGCTACACCTTC
TRBV29-1	NA	TRBJ1-1	NA	CSVEERREAFF	TGCAGCGTTGAAGAGCGGCGTGAAGCTTTCTTT
TRBV18	TRBD2	TRBJ2-7	NA	CASSPLAGKSSYEQYF	TGTGCCAGCTCACCACTAGCGGGTAAGAGCTCCTACGAGCAGTACTTC
TRBV18	NA	TRBJ1-6	few	CASSPVWQGESPLHF	TGTGCCAGCTCCCCGGTGTGGCAGGGAGAATCACCCCTCCACTTT
TRBV15	NA	TRBJ2-2	once	CATSRTASLGELFF	TGTGCCACCAGCAGAACGGCCTCTTTGGGGGAGCTGTTTTTT
TRBV5-1	NA	TRBJ2-2	NA	CASTPGQNTGELFF	TGCGCCAGCACCCCGGGACAAAACACCGGGGAGCTGTTTTTT
TRBV5-1	NA	TRBJ1-1	NA	CASSPGPTNTEAFF	TGCGCCAGCAGCCCGGGACCGACGAACACTGAAGCTTTCTTT
TRBV29-1	TRBD1	TRBJ2-7	few	CSVEDPGQSHEQYF	TGCAGCGTTGAAGATCCGGGACAGAGCCACGAGCAGTACTTC
TRBV30	TRBD1	TRBJ1-5	NA	CAWSIPQGSNQPQHF	TGTGCCTGGAGTATCCCACAGGGGAGCAATCAGCCCCAGCATTTT
TRBV10-3	NA	TRBJ2-3	few	CAISEPQGSTDTQYF	TGTGCCATCAGTGAACCTCAAGGAAGCACAGATACGCAGTATTTT
TRBV29-1	NA	TRBJ2-7	NA	CSVRTRLSYEQYF	TGCAGCGTGCGGACCCGACTATCCTACGAGCAGTACTTC
TRBV30	NA	TRBJ2-7	NA	CAWSVQGGEQYF	TGTGCCTGGAGTGTACAGGGTGGCGAGCAGTACTTC
TRBV30	NA	TRBJ1-2	once	CAWSVHPSRGFSGYTF	TGTGCCTGGAGTGTACATCCATCTCGTGGGTTCAGTGGCTACACCTTC
TRBV2	NA	TRBJ1-2	NA	CASRPRDRWNHGYTF	TGTGCCAGCAGGCCCCGGGACCGATGGAACCATGGCTACACCTTC
TRBV13	NA	TRBJ2-3	NA	CASSLERSSTDTQYF	TGTGCCAGCAGCTTAGAGCGGTCTAGCACAGATACGCAGTATTTT
TRBV7-3	NA	TRBJ2-3	NA	CASSPVPSASTDTQYF	TGTGCCAGCAGCCCTGTGCCTAGCGCGAGCACAGATACGCAGTATTTT
TRBV18	TRBD1	TRBJ1-2	NA	CASSPGTASNYGYTF	TGTGCCAGCTCACCTGGGACAGCATCTAACTATGGCTACACCTTC
TRBV2	TRBD1	TRBJ1-5	NA	CASRGDRQNQPQHF	TGTGCCAGCAGGGGGGACAGACAAAATCAGCCCCAGCATTTT
TRBV25-1	TRBD1	TRBJ2-5	few	CASSESQGTGGGWKTQYF	TGTGCCAGCAGTGAGTCTCAGGGGACAGGGGGCGGCTGGAAGACCCAGTACTTC
TRBV7-2	NA	TRBJ1-5	NA	CASSVGGAGQPQHF	TGTGCCAGCAGCGTGGGGGGCGCCGGTCAGCCCCAGCATTTT
TRBV4-1	TRBD2	TRBJ2-3	few	CASSRTDGGNTDTQYF	TGCGCCAGCAGCCGAACCGACGGGGGGAACACAGATACGCAGTATTTT
TRBV11-2	NA	TRBJ2-7	once	CASSSTRDIKLSYEQYF	TGTGCCAGCAGCTCCACCCGGGACATTAAACTCTCCTACGAGCAGTACTTC
TRBV27	NA	TRBJ1-2	NA	CASSLRGASYGYTF	TGTGCCAGCAGTTTACGAGGGGCCAGCTATGGCTACACCTTC